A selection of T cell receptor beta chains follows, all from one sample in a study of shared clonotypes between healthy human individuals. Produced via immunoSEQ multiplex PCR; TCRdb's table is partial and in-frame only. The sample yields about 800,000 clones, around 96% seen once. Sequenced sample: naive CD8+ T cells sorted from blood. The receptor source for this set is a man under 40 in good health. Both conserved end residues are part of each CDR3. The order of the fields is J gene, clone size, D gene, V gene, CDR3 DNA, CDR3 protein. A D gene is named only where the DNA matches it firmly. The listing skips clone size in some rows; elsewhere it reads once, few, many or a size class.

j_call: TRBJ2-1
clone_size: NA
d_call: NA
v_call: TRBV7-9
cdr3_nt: TGTGCCAGCAGCCCGAGTCGGGGGCCCTCCTACAATGAGCAGTTCTTC
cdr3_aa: CASSPSRGPSYNEQFF

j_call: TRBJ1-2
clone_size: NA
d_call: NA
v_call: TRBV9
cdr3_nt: TGTGCCAGCAGCGTAGTGGCCTCCCAAGTCTATGGCTACACCTTC
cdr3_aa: CASSVVASQVYGYTF

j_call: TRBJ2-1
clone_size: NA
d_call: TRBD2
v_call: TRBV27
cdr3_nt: TGTGCCAGCAGGACTAGCGGGAGGGACAATGAGCAGTTCTTC
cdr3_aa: CASRTSGRDNEQFF

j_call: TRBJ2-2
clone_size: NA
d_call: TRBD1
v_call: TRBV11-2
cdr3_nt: TGTGCCAGCCGGGTCGGACAGGGGCGCAACACCGGGGAGCTGTTTTTT
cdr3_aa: CASRVGQGRNTGELFF

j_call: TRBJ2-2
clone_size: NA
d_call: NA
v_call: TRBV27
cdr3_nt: TGTGCCAGCAGTTCCCGTGGCAGGGACACCGGGGAGCTGTTTTTT
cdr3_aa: CASSSRGRDTGELFF

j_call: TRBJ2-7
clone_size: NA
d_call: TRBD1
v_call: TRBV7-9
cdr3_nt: TGTGCCAGCAGCCGCCGGGACAGGGACTACGAGCAGTACTTC
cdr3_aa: CASSRRDRDYEQYF

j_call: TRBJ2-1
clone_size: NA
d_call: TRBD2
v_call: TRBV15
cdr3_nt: TGTGCCACCAGCAGAGTTGGTTGGCGGGAGGGCCTTAATGAGCAGTTCTTC
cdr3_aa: CATSRVGWREGLNEQFF

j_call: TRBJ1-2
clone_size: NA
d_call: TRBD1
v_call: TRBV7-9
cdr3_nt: TGTGCCAGCAGCTTAGAGCCGGGACAGGGACCTCATGGCTACACCTTC
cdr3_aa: CASSLEPGQGPHGYTF

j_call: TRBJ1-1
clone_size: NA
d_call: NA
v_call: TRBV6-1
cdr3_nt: TGTGCCAGCAGTGACACAGGGTCTGAAGCTTTCTTT
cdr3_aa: CASSDTGSEAFF

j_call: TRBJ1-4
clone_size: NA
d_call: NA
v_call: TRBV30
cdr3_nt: TGTGCCTGGAGTGTATTGGATGAAAAACTGTTTTTT
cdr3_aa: CAWSVLDEKLFF

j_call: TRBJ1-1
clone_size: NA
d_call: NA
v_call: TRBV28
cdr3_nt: TGTGCCAGCAGTTCGCGACAGCTCGTGAACACTGAAGCTTTCTTT
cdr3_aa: CASSSRQLVNTEAFF

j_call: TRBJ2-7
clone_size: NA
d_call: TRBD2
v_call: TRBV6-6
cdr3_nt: TGTGCCAGCAGTTACTCGATGCTAGCGGGAGACGAGCAGTACTTC
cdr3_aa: CASSYSMLAGDEQYF

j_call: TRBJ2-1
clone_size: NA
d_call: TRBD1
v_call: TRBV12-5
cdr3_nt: TGTGCTAGTGGTTCGGGACAGGACAATGAGCAGTTCTTC
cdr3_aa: CASGSGQDNEQFF

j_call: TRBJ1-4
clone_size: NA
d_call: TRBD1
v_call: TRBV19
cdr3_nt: TGTGCCAGTAGGAGAAGGACAGGGGTTAATGAAAAACTGTTTTTT
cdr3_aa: CASRRRTGVNEKLFF

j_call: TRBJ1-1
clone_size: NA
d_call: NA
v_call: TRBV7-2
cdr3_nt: TGTGCCAGCAGCCCGCCACCAGGGCCCACTGAAGCTTTCTTT
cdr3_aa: CASSPPPGPTEAFF

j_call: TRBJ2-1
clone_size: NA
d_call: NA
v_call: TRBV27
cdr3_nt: TGTGCCAGCAGTATCTACGGGGCCTACAATGAGCAGTTCTTC
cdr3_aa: CASSIYGAYNEQFF

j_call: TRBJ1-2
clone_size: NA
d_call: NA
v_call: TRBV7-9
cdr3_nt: TGTGCCAGCAGCTTAGTACCAGTGAACTATGGCTACACCTTC
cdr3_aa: CASSLVPVNYGYTF

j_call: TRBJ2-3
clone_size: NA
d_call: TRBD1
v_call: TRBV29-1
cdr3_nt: TGCAGCGTTGAAGGGGGACAGAATTTAGCAGATACGCAGTATTTT
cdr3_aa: CSVEGGQNLADTQYF

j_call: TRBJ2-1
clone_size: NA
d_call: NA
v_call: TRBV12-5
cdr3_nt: TGTGCTAGTGCCTTGGGACTCCTCTACAATGAGCAGTTCTTC
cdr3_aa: CASALGLLYNEQFF

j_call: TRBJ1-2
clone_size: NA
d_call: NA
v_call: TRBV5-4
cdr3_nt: TGTGCCAGCAGCTTGGAGAACAAGGGGGACGGCTACACCTTC
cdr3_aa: CASSLENKGDGYTF

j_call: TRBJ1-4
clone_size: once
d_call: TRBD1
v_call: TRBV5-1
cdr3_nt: TGCGCCAGCAGCCGTCGTGGACAGGATAATGAAAAACTGTTTTTT
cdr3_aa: CASSRRGQDNEKLFF

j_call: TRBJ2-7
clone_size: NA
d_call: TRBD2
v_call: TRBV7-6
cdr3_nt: TGTGCCAGCAGCTTCCCCCCTAGCGGGTCCGACGAGCAGTACTTC
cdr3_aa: CASSFPPSGSDEQYF

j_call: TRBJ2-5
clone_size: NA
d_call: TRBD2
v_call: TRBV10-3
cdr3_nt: TGTGCCATAAGACTAGCGGCATTGGAGACCCAGTACTTC
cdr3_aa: CAIRLAALETQYF

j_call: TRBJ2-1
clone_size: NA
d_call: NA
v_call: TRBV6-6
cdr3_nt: TGTGCCAGCAGTACGGCTAGCAGGGGAAATGAGCAGTTCTTC
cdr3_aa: CASSTASRGNEQFF

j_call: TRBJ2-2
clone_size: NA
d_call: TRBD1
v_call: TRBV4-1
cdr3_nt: TGCGCCAGCAGCCAAGGACAGGGGTGGGACACCGGGGAGCTGTTTTTT
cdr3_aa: CASSQGQGWDTGELFF

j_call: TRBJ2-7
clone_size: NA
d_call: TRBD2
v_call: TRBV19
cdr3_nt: TGTGCCAGTGGTCATACTAGCGGGAGTGCCTACGAGCAGTACTTC
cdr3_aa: CASGHTSGSAYEQYF

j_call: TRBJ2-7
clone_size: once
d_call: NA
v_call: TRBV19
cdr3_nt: TGTGCCAGTAGCGCCGGGCGGCTAGCCTACGAGCAGTACTTC
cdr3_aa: CASSAGRLAYEQYF

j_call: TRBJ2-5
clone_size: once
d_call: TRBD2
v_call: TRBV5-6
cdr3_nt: TGTGCCAGCAGCCCGGGACTAGCGGGATCTATAGGAGGAGAGACCCAGTACTTC
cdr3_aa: CASSPGLAGSIGGETQYF

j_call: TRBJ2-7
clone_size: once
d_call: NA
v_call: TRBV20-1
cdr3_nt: TGCAGTGCTAGATGGGGAGCCGAGCAGTACTTC
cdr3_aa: CSARWGAEQYF

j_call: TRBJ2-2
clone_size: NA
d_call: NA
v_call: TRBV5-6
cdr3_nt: TGTGCCAGCAGCTCTTACGGGGAGCTGTTTTTT
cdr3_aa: CASSSYGELFF

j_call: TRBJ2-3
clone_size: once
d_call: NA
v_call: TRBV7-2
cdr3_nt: TGTGCCAGCAGCCCGGGACAACTTAGCACAGATACGCAGTATTTT
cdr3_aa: CASSPGQLSTDTQYF

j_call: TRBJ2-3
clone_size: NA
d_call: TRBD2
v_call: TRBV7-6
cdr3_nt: TGTGCCAGCAGCCCCCCTCAAGGGAGGGACACAGATACGCAGTATTTT
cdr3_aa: CASSPPQGRDTDTQYF

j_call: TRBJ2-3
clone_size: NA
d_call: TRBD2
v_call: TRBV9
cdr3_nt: TGTGCCAGCAGCGGAGGACTAGCGGGAGTTCTAAGCACAGATACGCAGTATTTT
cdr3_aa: CASSGGLAGVLSTDTQYF

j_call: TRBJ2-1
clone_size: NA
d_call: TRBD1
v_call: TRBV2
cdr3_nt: TGTGCCAGTAGAGACAGGGCAGGGGGTTACAATGAGCAGTTCTTC
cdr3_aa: CASRDRAGGYNEQFF

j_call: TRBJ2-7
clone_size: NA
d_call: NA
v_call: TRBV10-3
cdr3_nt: TGTGCCATCACCGGGGGAACCTCCTACGAGCAGTACTTC
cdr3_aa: CAITGGTSYEQYF

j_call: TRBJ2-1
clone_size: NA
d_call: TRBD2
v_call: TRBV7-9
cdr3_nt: TGTGCCAGCAGCTTAGCAGCCCCGAGCGGGAGGTCCTACAATGAGCAGTTCTTC
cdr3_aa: CASSLAAPSGRSYNEQFF

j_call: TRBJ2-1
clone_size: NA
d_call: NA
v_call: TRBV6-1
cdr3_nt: TGTGCCAGCAGTGGGCGATACAATGAGCAGTTCTTC
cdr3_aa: CASSGRYNEQFF

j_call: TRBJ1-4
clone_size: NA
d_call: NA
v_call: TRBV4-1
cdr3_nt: TGCGCCAGCAGCCAAGTTAGAGAAAATGAAAAACTGTTTTTT
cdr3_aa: CASSQVRENEKLFF

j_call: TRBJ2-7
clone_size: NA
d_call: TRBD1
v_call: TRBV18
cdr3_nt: TGTGCCAGCTCACGGCCCGGGACAGGGTCCTACGAGCAGTACTTC
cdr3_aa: CASSRPGTGSYEQYF

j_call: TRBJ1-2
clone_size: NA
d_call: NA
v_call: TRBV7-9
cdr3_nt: TGTGCCAGCAGCTTAAGTATTCGGGGGACTAACTATGGCTACACCTTC
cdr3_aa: CASSLSIRGTNYGYTF

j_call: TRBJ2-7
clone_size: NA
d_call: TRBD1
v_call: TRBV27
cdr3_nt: TGTGCCAGCAGTTTTGGGGGACCGGGACAGGAGGGGTTCTACGAGCAGTACTTC
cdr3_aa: CASSFGGPGQEGFYEQYF

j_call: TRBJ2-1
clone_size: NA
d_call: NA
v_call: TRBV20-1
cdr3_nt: TGCAGTGCTAGTGGGCTAGCGGAGCAGTTCTTC
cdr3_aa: CSASGLAEQFF

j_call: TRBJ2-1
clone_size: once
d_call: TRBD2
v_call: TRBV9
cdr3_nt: TGTGCCAGCAGCGTAGGAGCGAGCGGGAGTGATGAGCAGTTCTTC
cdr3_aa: CASSVGASGSDEQFF